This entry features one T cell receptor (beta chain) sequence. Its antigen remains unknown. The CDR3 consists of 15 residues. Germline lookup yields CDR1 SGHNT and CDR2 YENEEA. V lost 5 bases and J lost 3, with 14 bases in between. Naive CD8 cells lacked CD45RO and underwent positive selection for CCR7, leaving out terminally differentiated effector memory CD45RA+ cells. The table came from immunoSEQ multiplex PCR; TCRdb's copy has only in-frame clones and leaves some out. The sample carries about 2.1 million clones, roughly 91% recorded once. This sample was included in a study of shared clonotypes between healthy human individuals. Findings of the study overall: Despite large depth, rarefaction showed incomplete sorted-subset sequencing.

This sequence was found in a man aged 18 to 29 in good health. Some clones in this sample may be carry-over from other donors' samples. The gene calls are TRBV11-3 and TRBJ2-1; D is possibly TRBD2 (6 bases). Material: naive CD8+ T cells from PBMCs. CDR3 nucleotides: TGTGCCAGCAGCCCACGCGGAGGGTACTACAATGAGCAGTTCTTC. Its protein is CASSPRGGYYNEQFF.